This TCR beta chain was captured by sequencing in a study of blood T cell repertoires in COVID-19. At the level of the study: Specimens from acute and convalescent COVID-19 originated in the United States, Italy and Spain.

The CDR3 has 19 residues. V shed 5 bases and J shed 1 base, with 27 bases lying between them. Here immunoSEQ multiplex PCR was the method, and the copy in TCRdb shows in-frame clones only, minus some. The sample has under 200,000 clones; 75% to 90% are singletons. The clonotype was recovered from a woman aged 45 to 65 who had recovered from COVID-19. This rearrangement joins TRBV5-3 to TRBJ1-1, with D possibly TRBD1 on 5 matching bases. TRBV5-3 is reported as an ORF; its role is uncertain. Sequencing used PBMCs or T cells enriched from blood (not recorded which). This CDR3 reads CARRQPPRRGSPQNTEAFF. CDR3 DNA sequence: TGTGCCAGAAGACAACCTCCCCGACGGGGGTCACCCCAGAACACTGAAGCTTTCTTT.